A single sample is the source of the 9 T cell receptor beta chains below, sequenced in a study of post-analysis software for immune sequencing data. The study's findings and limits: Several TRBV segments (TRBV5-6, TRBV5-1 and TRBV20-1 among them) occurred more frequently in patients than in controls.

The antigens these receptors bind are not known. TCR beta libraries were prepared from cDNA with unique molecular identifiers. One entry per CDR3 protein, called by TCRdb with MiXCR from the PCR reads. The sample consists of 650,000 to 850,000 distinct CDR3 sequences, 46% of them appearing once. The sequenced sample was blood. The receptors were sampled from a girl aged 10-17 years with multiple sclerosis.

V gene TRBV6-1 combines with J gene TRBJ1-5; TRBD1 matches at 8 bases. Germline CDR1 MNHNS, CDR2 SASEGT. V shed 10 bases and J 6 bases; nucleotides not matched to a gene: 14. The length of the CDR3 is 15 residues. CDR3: CATSGLGQGSQPQHF. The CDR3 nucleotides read TGTGCCACTAGTGGTCTAGGACAGGGTAGTCAGCCCCAGCATTTT.

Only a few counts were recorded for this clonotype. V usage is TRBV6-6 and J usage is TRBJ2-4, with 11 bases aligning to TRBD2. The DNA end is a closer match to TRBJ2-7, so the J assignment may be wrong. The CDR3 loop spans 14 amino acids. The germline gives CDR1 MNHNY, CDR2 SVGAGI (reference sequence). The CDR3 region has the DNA TGTGCCAGCACCCTAGCGGGAGGCTCCGGCGAGCAGTACTTC. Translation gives CASTLAGGSGEQYF.

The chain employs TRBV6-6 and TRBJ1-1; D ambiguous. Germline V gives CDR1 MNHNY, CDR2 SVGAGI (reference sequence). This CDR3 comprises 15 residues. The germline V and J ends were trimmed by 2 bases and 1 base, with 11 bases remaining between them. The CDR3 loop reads CASSYTRLGNTEAFF. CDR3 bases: TGTGCCAGCAGTTACACCCGACTGGGGAACACTGAAGCTTTCTTT.

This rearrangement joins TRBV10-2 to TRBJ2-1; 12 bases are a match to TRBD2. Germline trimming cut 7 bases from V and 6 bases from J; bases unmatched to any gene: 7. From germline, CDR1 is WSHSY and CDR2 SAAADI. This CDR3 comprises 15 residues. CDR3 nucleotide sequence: TGCGCCAGCACCCTAGCGGGAGGGCCTCCCAATGAGCAGTTCTTC. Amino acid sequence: CASTLAGGPPNEQFF.

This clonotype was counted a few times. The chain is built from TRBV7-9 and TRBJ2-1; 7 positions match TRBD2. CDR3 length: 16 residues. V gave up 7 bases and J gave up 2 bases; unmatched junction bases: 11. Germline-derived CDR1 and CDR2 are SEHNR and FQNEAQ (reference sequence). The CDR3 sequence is CASILLERGAYNEQFF. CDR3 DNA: TGTGCCAGCATCCTACTAGAGCGGGGAGCCTACAATGAGCAGTTCTTC.

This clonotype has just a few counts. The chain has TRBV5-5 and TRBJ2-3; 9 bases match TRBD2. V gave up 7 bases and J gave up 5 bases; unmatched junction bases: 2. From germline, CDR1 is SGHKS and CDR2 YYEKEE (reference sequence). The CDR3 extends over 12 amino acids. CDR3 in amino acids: CASLAGVDTQYF. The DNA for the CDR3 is TGTGCCAGCTTAGCGGGAGTAGATACGCAGTATTTT. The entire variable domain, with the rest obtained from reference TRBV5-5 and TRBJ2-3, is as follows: DAGVTQSPTHLIKTRGQQVTLRCSPISGHKSVSWYQQVLGQGPQFIFQYYEKEERGRGNFPDRFSARQFPNYSSELNVNALLLGDSALYLCASLAGVDTQYFGPGTRLTVL.

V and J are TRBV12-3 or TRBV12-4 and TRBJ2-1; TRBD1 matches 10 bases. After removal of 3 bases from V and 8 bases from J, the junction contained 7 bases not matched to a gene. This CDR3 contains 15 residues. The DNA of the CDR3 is TGTGCCAGCAGTTTGCGACAGGGGGCGCAGTATGAGCAGTTCTTC. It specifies CASSLRQGAQYEQFF.

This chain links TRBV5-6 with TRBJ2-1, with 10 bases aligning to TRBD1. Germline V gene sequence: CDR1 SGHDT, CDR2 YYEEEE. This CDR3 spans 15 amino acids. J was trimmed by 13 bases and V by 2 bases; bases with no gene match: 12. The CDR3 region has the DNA TGTGCCAGCAGCTTTCGTGAGAATCGGGACAGGGGACAGTTCTTC. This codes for CASSFRENRDRGQFF. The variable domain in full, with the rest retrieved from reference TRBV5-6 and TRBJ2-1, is DAGVTQSPTHLIKTRGQQVTLRCSPKSGHDTVSWYQQALGQGPQFIFQYYEEEERQRGNFPDRFSGHQFPNYSSELNVNALLLGDSALYLCASSFRENRDRGQFFGPGTRLTVL.

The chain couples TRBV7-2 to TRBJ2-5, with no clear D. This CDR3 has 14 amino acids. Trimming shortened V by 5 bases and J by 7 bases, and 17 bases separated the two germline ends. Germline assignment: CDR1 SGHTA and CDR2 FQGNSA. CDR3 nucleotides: TGTGCCAGCAGCCCGACCCTTGGGATCGGGACCCAGTACTTC. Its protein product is CASSPTLGIGTQYF.